This TCR beta chain emerged from a study of blood T cell repertoires in COVID-19. About the research overall: From T cells, B-cell-depleted T cells, or PBMCs came the material, which was cDNA or gDNA.

V lost 4 bases and J 3 bases, leaving 12 bases between the germline ends. The germline CDR1 and CDR2 sequences are MGHRA and YSYEKL. The CDR3 contains 15 residues. Authors' data handling: Nucleated cell counts were estimated from reference gene primer amplification. TCRdb's table, derived via immunoSEQ multiplex PCR, lists solely in-frame clones and lacks some. D and trimming come from the DNA, and the V and J calls and clone size come from that table. The sample contains under 300,000 clones, roughly 80% of which appear only once. The sequenced sample consisted of peripheral blood. This receptor was obtained from a woman aged 18-30 years with acute or convalescent COVID-19. The gene calls are TRBV4-1 and TRBJ2-2, with a weak D call TRBD1 (6 bases). The CDR3 DNA reads TGCGCCAGCAGCCGAAAACAGGGAGACACCGGGGAGCTGTTTTTT. Translated: CASSRKQGDTGELFF.